This T cell receptor (beta chain) was retrieved from a study of long-term antiretroviral therapy in people with HIV. Across the whole study: Of all samples, the earliest predate the 2015 immediate-ART recommendation by about a decade.

Runs used v3.0 of the immunoSEQ assay and were done at survey level. Researchers set sequencing to target roughly 35,000-50,000 T-cell genomes per sample. The data were produced by immunoSEQ multiplex PCR, yet TCRdb's version contains in-frame clones alone and is incomplete. The table records 20,000 to 25,000 clones, roughly 85% of them present only once. This CDR3 has 12 amino acids. From germline, CDR1 is SEHNR and CDR2 FQNEAQ (reference sequence). V was clipped by 0 bases and J by 14 bases; unmatched bases: 3. The sequences come from unsorted PBMCs, collected about 2.5 years after starting antiretroviral therapy. The receptor's source is a man aged 40-50 years with HIV. The chain links TRBV7-9 to TRBJ2-1; 8 bases align to TRBD1. CDR3 in DNA: TGTGCCAGCAGCTTAGCGCGGACAGGGAAGTTCTTC. Amino acid sequence: CASSLARTGKFF.